The entry below describes one TCR beta chain. The source of the sample is a study of blood T cell repertoires in COVID-19. Study information: The samples span acute and convalescent COVID-19 from the United States, Italy and Spain. PBMCs, B-cell-depleted T cells, or T cells were the source of the cDNA or gDNA that made up the material.

Original analysis: Estimation of nucleated cell counts was performed using reference gene primer amplification. Assay: immunoSEQ multiplex PCR; the TCRdb copy retains only in-frame clones and omits some. Clone size and the V and J calls come from that table; the DNA yielded D and trimming. The table shows some 300,000 clones, with around four fifths occurring only once. Looked up from germline, CDR1 is MDHEN and CDR2 is SYDVKM. The ends were cut back, 6 bases at V and 0 bases at J, with 15 bases in the middle. CDR3 length equals 16 residues. The receptor comes from a woman between 50 and 59 years old with active or convalescent COVID-19. The sequenced sample consisted of peripheral blood. The chain couples TRBV28 to TRBJ1-5; the D gene is possibly TRBD1 (5 bases). The CDR3 spells CASSRGRGYSNQPQHF. DNA for the CDR3: TGTGCCAGCAGCCGCGGGCGGGGGTATAGCAATCAGCCCCAGCATTTT.